This T cell receptor beta chain was identified during a study of T cell responses to AZD1222 COVID-19 vaccine. Notes on the study in general: Baseline antibody screening turned up just a handful of seropositive AZD1222 recipients. The donor group comprised mostly white British people and more females; the analysis possibly underestimated clonal diversity. Unmutated regions of variants are reportedly targeted by nearly half of spike-specific TCRs. Spike-specific TCR breadth rose after two AZD1222 doses, and depth rose as well.

Assay: immunoSEQ multiplex PCR; the TCRdb copy retains only in-frame clones and omits some. Of some 170,000 clones in the sample, 80% to 90% were seen once. On this clone: Antigen unknown.

The specimen was peripheral blood, collected 28 days after the second dose of the MenACWY control vaccine. The sequence was obtained from an adult who received the MenACWY meningococcal vaccine as a control.

CDR3 sequence: CASSFPGHMNTEAFF. Written as DNA, the CDR3 is TGTGCCAGCAGTTTTCCCGGGCACATGAACACTGAAGCTTTCTTT. The rearrangement links TRBV28 to TRBJ1-1; no clear D. Germline V CDR1 and CDR2: MDHEN, SYDVKM. V was pared by 3 bases and J by 0 bases, with 11 bases between. This CDR3 is built from 15 residues.